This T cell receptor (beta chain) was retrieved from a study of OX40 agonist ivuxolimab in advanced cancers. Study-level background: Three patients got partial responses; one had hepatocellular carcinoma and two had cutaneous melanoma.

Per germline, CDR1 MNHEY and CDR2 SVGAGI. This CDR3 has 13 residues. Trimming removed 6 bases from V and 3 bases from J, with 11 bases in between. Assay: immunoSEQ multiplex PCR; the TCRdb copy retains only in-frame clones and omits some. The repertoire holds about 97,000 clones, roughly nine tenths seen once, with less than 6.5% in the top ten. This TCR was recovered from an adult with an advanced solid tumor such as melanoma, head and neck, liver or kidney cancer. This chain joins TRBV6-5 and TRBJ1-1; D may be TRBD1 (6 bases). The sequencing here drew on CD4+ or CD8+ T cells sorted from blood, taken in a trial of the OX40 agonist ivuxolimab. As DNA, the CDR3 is TGTGCCAGCAGCTACAGGGTAGACACTGAAGCTTTCTTT. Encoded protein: CASSYRVDTEAFF.